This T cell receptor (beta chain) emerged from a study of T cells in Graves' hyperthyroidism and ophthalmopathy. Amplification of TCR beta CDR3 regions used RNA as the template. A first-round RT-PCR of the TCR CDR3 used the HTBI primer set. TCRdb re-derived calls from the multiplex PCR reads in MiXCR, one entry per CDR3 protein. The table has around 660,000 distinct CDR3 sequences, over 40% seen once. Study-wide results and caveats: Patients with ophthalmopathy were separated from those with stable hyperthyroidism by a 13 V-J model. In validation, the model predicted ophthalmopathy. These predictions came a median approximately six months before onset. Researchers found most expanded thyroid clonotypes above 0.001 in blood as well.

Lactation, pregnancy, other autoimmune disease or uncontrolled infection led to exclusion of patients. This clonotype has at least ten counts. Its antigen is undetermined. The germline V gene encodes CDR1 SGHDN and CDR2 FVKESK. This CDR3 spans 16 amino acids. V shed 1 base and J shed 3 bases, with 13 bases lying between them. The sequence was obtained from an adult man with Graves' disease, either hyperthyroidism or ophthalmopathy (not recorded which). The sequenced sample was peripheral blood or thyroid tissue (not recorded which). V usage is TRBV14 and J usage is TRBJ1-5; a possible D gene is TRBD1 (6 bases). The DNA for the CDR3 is TGTGCCAGCAGCCAAGTTATTTGGGGACACAATCAGCCCCAGCATTTT. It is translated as CASSQVIWGHNQPQHF.